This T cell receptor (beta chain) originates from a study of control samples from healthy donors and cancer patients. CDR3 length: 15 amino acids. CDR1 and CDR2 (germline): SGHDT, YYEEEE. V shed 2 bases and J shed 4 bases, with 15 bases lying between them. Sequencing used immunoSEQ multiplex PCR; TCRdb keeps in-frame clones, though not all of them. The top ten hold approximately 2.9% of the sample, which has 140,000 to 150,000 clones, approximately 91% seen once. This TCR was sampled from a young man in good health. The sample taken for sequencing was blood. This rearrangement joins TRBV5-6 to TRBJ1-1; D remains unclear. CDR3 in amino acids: CASSLSPTARTEAFF. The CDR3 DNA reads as TGTGCCAGCAGCTTATCGCCGACGGCGCGCACTGAAGCTTTCTTT.